This entry describes one T cell receptor beta chain. This clone was detected once. It has no known antigen specificity. No clone much larger than this one lies a single base away; base qualities are absent. Library method: the immunoSEQ multiplex PCR assay. Rearranged TCR beta chain sequences were amplified using the hsTCRB Kit according to the manufacturer's protocol. TCRB libraries were sequenced on an Illumina MiSeq. Per the original workflow: The kit vendor's proprietary platform handled demultiplexing, trimming and gene mapping. TCRdb limited this immuneACCESS table to in-frame rearrangements with V and J called. A share of clones is missing; checked studies link under half to unresolved V genes, and the rest is unexplained. The D gene and trimming were derived from the DNA, and the V and J assignments and clone size from that table. This sample has 30,000 to 40,000 clones in its table, and around 90% of those were observed once. 5% to 6.5% of the sample comes from the top ten.

This specimen's time point label, interpreted: week 47, end of study. Each vaccine dose, consisting of 300 ug of a 20-mer mutant IDH1 peptide in Montanide, was administered subcutaneously with topical imiquimod. Eight vaccinations were administered to patients in weeks 1, 3, 5, 7, 11, 15, 19 and 23, corresponding to visits V03 through V10. Newly diagnosed WHO grade 3 or 4 IDH1-mutant astrocytomas showing loss of nuclear ATRX were present in the donors. The samples were drawn from NOA16, a multicentre, single-arm, open-label phase I trial in Germany that tested a mutant IDH1 peptide vaccine in humans for the first time. Genomic DNA for TCRB sequencing was isolated from EDTA blood with the DNeasy Blood and Tissue Kit. This sample stems from a study of a mutant IDH1 vaccine in newly diagnosed glioma (dated by TCRdb to about 2021). With respect to the entire study: Vaccination was initiated 4-6 weeks after radiotherapy alone, or concurrently with temozolomide cycles in the chemotherapy-containing groups. Visit V12 was the week-35 safety follow-up and visit V13 was the week-47 end of study. Prior to enrollment, patients had been given standard therapy consisting of radiotherapy alone, temozolomide alone, or radiochemotherapy with temozolomide, with the combination given to most patients. Longitudinal TCRB deep sequencing was performed for 20 to 30 treated patients wherever samples were available for exploratory analyses. Peripheral blood was drawn at six visits: V03 (baseline), V05, V07, V10, V12 and V13. Of the approximately 35 treated patients, approximately 62% were male and around 38% were female, and a mean age of approximately 40 years was recorded.

The CDR3 numbers 16 residues from cysteine through phenylalanine. Only the CDR3 part of the read is kept: 48 bases, read in frame from the first base. From V the trimming removes 4 bases and from J it removes 3 bases, while the gene matches leave 3 bases of the junction unaccounted for. The germline V gene encodes CDR1 SNHLY and CDR2 FYNNEI. Findings and caveats that apply to the study as a whole: Immune responses induced by the vaccine were seen in roughly 95% of patients across multiple MHC alleles. The authors noted that analyses of patient blood samples could not be reproduced because of sample limitations. Selection of PBMC samples for TCRB deep sequencing was based on availability. No apparent relationship was observed between pseudoprogression and alterations in the top peripheral T cell clonotypes detected by TCRB sequencing.

Rearrangement joined TRBV2 to TRBJ2-1, with 13 middle bases fitting TRBD2. The sequence was obtained from a woman aged 40 to 50 with glioma. The starting material was PBMCs, obtained from a glioma patient whose treatment included an IDH1 peptide vaccine. The CDR3 protein is CASSGTSGRSYNEQFF. The nucleotide sequence is TGTGCCAGCAGTGGGACTAGCGGGAGAAGCTACAATGAGCAGTTCTTC.